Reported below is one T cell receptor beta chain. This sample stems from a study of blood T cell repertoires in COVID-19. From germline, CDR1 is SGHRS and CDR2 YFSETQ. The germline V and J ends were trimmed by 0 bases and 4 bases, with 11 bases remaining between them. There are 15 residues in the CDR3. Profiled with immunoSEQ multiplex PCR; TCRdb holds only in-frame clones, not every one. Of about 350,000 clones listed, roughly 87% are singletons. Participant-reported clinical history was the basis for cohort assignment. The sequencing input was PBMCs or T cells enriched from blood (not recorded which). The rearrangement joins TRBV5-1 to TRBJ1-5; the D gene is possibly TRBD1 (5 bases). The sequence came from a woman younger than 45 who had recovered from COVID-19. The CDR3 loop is CASSLEGQGNQPQHF. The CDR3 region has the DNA TGCGCCAGCAGCTTGGAAGGGCAGGGTAATCAGCCCCAGCATTTT.